Below are 28 T cell receptor beta chains sequenced from a single sample in a study of blood T cell repertoires in COVID-19. Profiling relied on immunoSEQ multiplex PCR, and the TCRdb table lists in-frame clones only, not all of them. The profile shows under 200,000 clones, less than 90% of them singletons. Sample: PBMCs or T cells enriched from blood (not recorded which). The receptors were gathered from a woman in her forties or fifties who had recovered from COVID-19.

The J gene is TRBJ2-1, the V gene TRBV5-6, with D possibly being TRBD1 (6 bases). Looked up from germline, CDR1 is SGHDT and CDR2 is YYEEEE. Between the trimmed V and J ends, which lost 4 bases and 8 bases, there was a span of 22 bases. The CDR3 totals 16 residues. CDR3 loop: CASSLPRDTPWDEQFF. DNA for the CDR3: TGTGCCAGCAGCCTACCCCGGGACACCCCTTGGGATGAGCAGTTCTTC. The full variable domain, with the rest looked up from reference TRBV5-6 and TRBJ2-1, is DAGVTQSPTHLIKTRGQQVTLRCSPKSGHDTVSWYQQALGQGPQFIFQYYEEEERQRGNFPDRFSGHQFPNYSSELNVNALLLGDSALYLCASSLPRDTPWDEQFFGPGTRLTVL.

The CDR3 loop reads CASSQQPARLNNEQFF. The DNA of the CDR3 is TGTGCCAGCAGCCAGCAGCCTGCGCGACTCAACAATGAGCAGTTCTTC. The V call is TRBV4-2, the J call TRBJ2-1; D is ambiguous. Per the germline V gene, CDR1 is LGHNA and CDR2 is YNFKEQ. The CDR3 covers 16 residues. V was pared by 3 bases and J by 5 bases, with 17 bases between.

This chain uses TRBV28 with TRBJ2-1; tentative D call: TRBD1 (8 bases). The CDR3 runs 16 residues. Germline loops: CDR1 MDHEN, CDR2 SYDVKM. The V end was cut by 6 bases, the J end by 5 bases, with 20 bases between. The CDR3: CASSPLQGGIHNEQFF. CDR3 nucleotides: TGTGCCAGCAGCCCTCTACAGGGGGGGATCCACAATGAGCAGTTCTTC. Full variable domain (missing parts from reference TRBV28 and TRBJ2-1): DVKVTQSSRYLVKRTGEKVFLECVQDMDHENMFWYRQDPGLGLRLIYFSYDVKMKEKGDIPEGYSVSREKKERFSLILESASTNQTSMYLCASSPLQGGIHNEQFFGPGTRLTVL.

This clone showed up just once. This chain uses TRBV2 with TRBJ2-5; TRBD2 aligns across 8 bases. CDR1 is SNHLY and CDR2 is FYNNEI in the germline V gene. This CDR3 comprises 14 residues. Unmatched junction bases numbered 6, after V lost 5 bases and J lost 4 bases. The chain's CDR3 is CASSLGLAGETQYF. The CDR3 DNA is TGTGCCAGCAGTCTAGGACTAGCAGGAGAGACCCAGTACTTC.

The chain carries TRBV7-9 and TRBJ2-7; weak D call: TRBD1 (5 bases). CDR3 length equals 15 residues. CDR1 is SEHNR and CDR2 is FQNEAQ in the germline V gene (reference sequence). V was clipped by 4 bases and J by 2 bases, with 15 bases between them. The CDR3 DNA reads TGTGCCAGCAGCTACAGGTCTTTTGACCCCTACGAGCAGTACTTC. It translates to CASSYRSFDPYEQYF.

V and J are TRBV28 and TRBJ1-4; 7 bases are shared with TRBD1. Losses at the gene ends were 10 bases for V and 7 bases for J; bases not matched to a gene: 6. The germline gives CDR1 MDHEN, CDR2 SYDVKM. The CDR3 length is 12 residues. The CDR3 reads CATRQGVEKLFF. The CDR3 bases are TGTGCCACCAGACAGGGAGTTGAAAAACTGTTTTTT.

The chain is built from TRBV28 and TRBJ1-6, with TRBD1 matching 7 bases. The CDR3 runs to 17 residues. Germline values: CDR1 MDHEN, CDR2 SYDVKM. V lost 5 bases to trimming and J lost 5 bases; unmatched junction nucleotides: 12. The CDR3 nucleotides are TGTGCCAGCAGTCTCCACAGGGGTCGGGCGGATAATTCACCCCTCCACTTT. The encoded protein is CASSLHRGRADNSPLHF.

V gene TRBV7-2 combines with J gene TRBJ1-1, with a weak D call TRBD1 (5 bases). Trimming removed 2 bases at V and 2 bases at J, with 12 bases between. Germline V lookup: CDR1 SGHTA, CDR2 FQGNSA. This CDR3 has 15 residues. CDR3 residues: CASSLTGGANTEAFF. The DNA of the CDR3 is TGTGCCAGCAGCTTAACAGGAGGGGCCAACACTGAAGCTTTCTTT.

The J gene is TRBJ2-5, the V gene TRBV29-1; 8 nucleotides line up with TRBD1. The CDR3 is made up of 12 amino acids. Germline-derived CDR1 and CDR2 are SQVTM and ANQGSEA. V lost 4 bases, J lost 5 bases, and 3 bases stayed unmatched. As DNA, the CDR3 is TGCAGCGTTGGACGACAGGGGGAGACCCAGTACTTC. Protein: CSVGRQGETQYF.

This clone has a single count. The junction departs from germline at one end; a sequencing error may be responsible. The rearrangement links TRBV6-2 or TRBV6-3 to TRBJ1-2, with 7 bases aligning to TRBD1. The germline V gene has CDR1 MNHEY and CDR2 SVGEGT. This CDR3 spans 12 amino acids. The CDR3 is CASSYQMDRLPF. The CDR3 nucleotides read TGTGCCAGCAGTTACCAAATGGACAGGTTGCCTTTC.

Details on this clone: Other DNA sequences within the sample encode an identical CDR3. The chain is built from TRBV9 and TRBJ1-1; the D gene is possibly TRBD1 (6 bases). This CDR3 has 13 amino acids. Deletions cut 3 bases from V and 1 base from J, with 7 bases between. Looked up from germline, CDR1 is SGDLS and CDR2 is YYNGEE. CDR3 sequence: CASSARGNTEAFF. In DNA form, the CDR3 reads TGTGCCAGCAGCGCCAGGGGGAACACTGAAGCTTTCTTT.

This clone was seen once. The genes are TRBV7-3 and TRBJ2-1, with TRBD2 matching 8 bases. Germline V CDR1 and CDR2: SGHTA, FQGTGA. The CDR3 sequence is 14 residues long. The trim removed 5 bases at V and 5 bases at J, leaving 5 bases unmatched. The CDR3 reads CASSPQLADNEQFF. The CDR3 DNA is TGTGCCAGCAGCCCACAACTAGCGGACAATGAGCAGTTCTTC.

The chain combines TRBV5-1 with TRBJ2-3; 7 bases are shared with TRBD2. CDR3 length: 17 amino acids. Per germline, CDR1 SGHRS and CDR2 YFSETQ. With 3 bases clipped from V and 1 base from J, the junction kept 11 bases outside the gene matches. Here the CDR3 reads CASSYQASGMGTDTQYF. The DNA of the CDR3 is TGCGCCAGCAGCTATCAAGCTAGCGGAATGGGCACAGATACGCAGTATTTT.

There are a few counts of this clone. The chain carries TRBV9 and TRBJ1-3, with unresolved D. The CDR3 length is 14 residues. Germline CDR1 and CDR2: SGDLS and YYNGEE. Trimming took off 3 bases at V and 0 bases at J, with 7 bases between the two ends. CDR3 sequence reads: CASSEGDSGNTIYF. CDR3 DNA: TGTGCCAGCAGCGAGGGAGACTCTGGAAACACCATATATTTT.

The chain employs TRBV28 and TRBJ2-5; 7 bases fit TRBD1. Judging by the DNA end, TRBJ2-7 fits better; the J call may be wrong. CDR3 size: 12 residues. CDR1 and CDR2 from the germline V gene are MDHEN and SYDVKM. The CDR3 spells CASTGFPYEQYF. DNA of the CDR3: TGTGCTTCGACAGGGTTCCCTTACGAGCAGTACTTC.

This chain connects TRBV7-9 to TRBJ1-2; TRBD1 matches at 9 bases. With V trimmed by 10 bases and J by 5 bases, 5 bases remained unmatched. CDR3 length: 12 amino acids. Germline CDR1 SEHNR, CDR2 FQNEAQ (reference sequence). The CDR3 DNA reads as TGTGCCACCCAGACAGGGGGATATGGCTACACCTTC. This translates into CATQTGGYGYTF.

V is TRBV7-2 and J is TRBJ2-1, with D maybe TRBD1 (6 bases). The germline V gene encodes CDR1 SGHTA and CDR2 FQGNSA. The CDR3 is made up of 15 amino acids. Trimming stripped 1 base from V and 2 bases from J, with 9 bases between. The chain's CDR3 is CASSLDQGPYNEQFF. CDR3 coding DNA: TGTGCCAGCAGCTTAGATCAGGGGCCCTACAATGAGCAGTTCTTC.

A few counts support this clone. This rearrangement joins TRBV18 to TRBJ2-2; 8 bases are a match to TRBD1. CDR1 and CDR2 (germline): KGHSH, LQKENI. The CDR3 contains 15 residues. Unmatched junction bases numbered 5, after V lost 3 bases and J lost 5 bases. The CDR3 nucleotides are TGTGCCAGCTCACCGTGGACAGGGACGACCGGGGAGCTGTTTTTT. Translation gives CASSPWTGTTGELFF.

The rearrangement joins TRBV7-9 to TRBJ1-5, with 7 bases lining up with TRBD1. This CDR3 has 14 amino acids. Trimming at V came to 4 bases and at J to 5 bases, leaving 5 bases not matched to a gene. Germline loops: CDR1 SEHNR, CDR2 FQNEAQ (reference sequence). CDR3 sequence reads: CASSSDTGDQPQHF. The CDR3 nucleotides read TGTGCCAGCAGCTCGGACACAGGGGATCAGCCCCAGCATTTT.

In this sample, this clone turned up once. This rearrangement joins TRBV5-5 to TRBJ2-3; TRBD2 matches at 10 bases. This CDR3 is built from 16 residues. CDR1 SGHKS and CDR2 YYEKEE come from the germline V gene (reference sequence). Unmatched junction bases numbered 2, after V lost 0 bases and J lost 1 base. The CDR3 here is CASSLAGTSGTDTQYF. The CDR3 DNA sequence: TGTGCCAGCAGCTTGGCGGGGACTAGCGGCACAGATACGCAGTATTTT.

This clone has only one observation. This sequence joins TRBV5-4 and TRBJ2-3; 10 nucleotides match TRBD2. CDR1 and CDR2 from the germline V gene are SGHNT and YYREEE (reference sequence). The CDR3 is 18 amino acids. Trimming cost V 4 bases and J 5 bases; bases outside gene matches: 16. CDR3: CASSPQAGGAQVGDTQYF. Here the CDR3 DNA reads TGTGCCAGCAGCCCTCAAGCGGGAGGGGCCCAGGTTGGAGATACGCAGTATTTT.

The chain has TRBV9 and TRBJ1-1; 7 nucleotides match TRBD1. The CDR3 runs to 16 residues. Trimming at V came to 4 bases and at J to 0 bases, leaving 9 bases not matched to a gene. Germline CDR1 and CDR2: SGDLS and YYNGEE. The CDR3 protein is CASSPDRTGLNTEAFF. CDR3 DNA sequence: TGTGCCAGCAGCCCCGACAGGACAGGATTGAACACTGAAGCTTTCTTT.

The chain combines TRBV10-3 with TRBJ2-1, with 9 bases aligning to TRBD2. Trimming took 11 bases from V and 5 from J; bases not matched to a gene: 10. The germline V gene encodes CDR1 ENHRY and CDR2 SYGVKD. CDR3 length: 14 residues. CDR3 amino acids: CAAGSSGGNNEQFF. DNA for the CDR3: TGTGCCGCCGGGAGTAGCGGGGGCAACAATGAGCAGTTCTTC.

The chain couples TRBV4-3 to TRBJ2-3; maybe TRBD2 (5 bases). The germline CDR1 and CDR2 sequences are LGHNA and YSLEER. V was pared by 1 base and J by 0 bases, with 11 bases between. This CDR3 has 16 residues. The CDR3 loop reads CASSQAPAASTDTQYF. Here the CDR3 DNA reads TGCGCCAGCAGCCAAGCACCAGCGGCCAGCACAGATACGCAGTATTTT.

V usage is TRBV6-2 or TRBV6-3 and J usage is TRBJ2-4; 13 positions match TRBD2. J lost 9 bases, V lost 2 bases, and 10 bases had no gene match. This CDR3 contains 17 residues. The germline gives CDR1 MNHEY, CDR2 SVGEGT. The CDR3 is CASSYPTSGGPDGIQYF. CDR3 nucleotide sequence: TGTGCCAGCAGTTACCCGACTAGCGGGGGGCCCGACGGCATTCAGTACTTC.

A single count supports this clone. The chain recombines TRBV5-5 with TRBJ1-1, with 7 nucleotides matching TRBD1. The junction had 5 bases not matched to a gene; V was cut back by 4 bases and J by 2 bases. The CDR3 loop spans 14 amino acids. Germline assignment: CDR1 SGHKS and CDR2 YYEKEE (reference sequence). DNA for the CDR3: TGTGCCAGCAGCGCCAGGGGGGAAAACACTGAAGCTTTCTTT. This sequence encodes CASSARGENTEAFF.

The chain joins TRBV2 to TRBJ2-1; 8 bases fit TRBD2. V gave up 6 bases and J gave up 2 bases; unmatched junction bases: 6. Germline V gives CDR1 SNHLY, CDR2 FYNNEI. CDR3 length equals 15 residues. CDR3 protein: CASRHKGLAYNEQFF. The CDR3 bases are TGTGCCAGCAGGCATAAGGGACTAGCCTACAATGAGCAGTTCTTC.

V usage is TRBV6-2 or TRBV6-3 and J usage is TRBJ2-2, with 8 nucleotides matching TRBD1. CDR3 length: 14 residues. The germline CDR1 and CDR2 sequences are MNHEY and SVGEGT. V shed 1 base and J 5 bases; nucleotides not matched to a gene: 0. The DNA for the CDR3 is TGTGCCAGCAGTTACTGGGACAGGACCGGGGAGCTGTTTTTT. Amino acids: CASSYWDRTGELFF.